This TCR beta chain stems from a study of human T cells and chemical hapten exposure. Study context: Donors were sensitized with 2% DPC on the upper inner arm.

This clonotype showed up many times. Its target is unknown. Germline-derived CDR1 and CDR2 are SGDLS and YYNGEE. V shed 4 bases and J 3 bases; nucleotides not matched to a gene: 11. CDR3 length equals 16 residues. MiXCR was run by TCRdb on the RACE reads, yielding one entry per CDR3 protein. The sample records about 84,000 distinct CDR3 sequences, about 10% being singletons. The study, taken as a whole, reports: A positive correlation with patch test score was shown by PT1 expanded TCR counts. In comparison with controls, expanded TCRs gave rise to a significantly larger number of large CDR3 similarity clusters.

Time point given: patch test 2, 6 weeks after DPC sensitization. Treatment reported: therapeutic diphenylcyclopropenone sensitization with weekly scalp DPC. Blood was drawn before each patch test was applied. Material: whole blood, obtained in connection with sensitization to the hapten diphenylcyclopropenone (DPC). This TCR came from a woman aged 25 to 39 with alopecia areata. Some clones in this sample may be carry-over from other donors' samples. The chain carries TRBV9 and TRBJ2-7, with 9 bases lining up with TRBD2. The CDR3 is CASSPSPRRGGYEQYF. CDR3 nucleotide sequence: TGTGCCAGCAGCCCCTCTCCCCGGCGGGGGGGCTACGAGCAGTACTTC.